These 15 T cell receptor beta chains share one sample of origin, sequenced in a study of T cells after somatic rescue of genetic block. The assay was immunoSEQ multiplex PCR, and TCRdb's table has in-frame clones only and misses some. The sample yields about 72,000 clones, roughly 88% seen once. The sample taken for sequencing was peripheral blood mononuclear cells (PBMCs). The receptors originated from a man aged 25 to 45.

This CDR3 is CASSIAQYNEQFF. CDR3 nucleotides: TGTGCCAGTAGTATAGCTCAATACAATGAGCAGTTCTTC. The chain carries TRBV19 and TRBJ2-1; D remains ambiguous. CDR1 is LNHDA and CDR2 is SQIVND in the germline V gene (reference sequence). V lost 1 base to trimming and J lost 4 bases, with 5 bases between them. The CDR3 sequence is 13 residues long.

The chain couples TRBV5-1 to TRBJ1-1, with 7 bases matching TRBD1. The CDR3 runs to 14 residues. The V segment lost 4 bases and the J segment 6 bases; nucleotides outside the gene matches: 9. Germline V gene lookup returns CDR1 SGHRS and CDR2 YFSETQ. In DNA form, the CDR3 reads TGCGCCAGCAGCGTGGGACAGCCTGGCGCTGAAGCTTTCTTT. Translating it yields CASSVGQPGAEAFF.

The rearrangement links TRBV11-2 to TRBJ2-2; D gene ambiguous. Looked up from germline, CDR1 is SGHAT and CDR2 is FQNNGV. V dropped 1 base and J dropped 4 bases, with 7 bases sitting between them. The CDR3 extends over 14 amino acids. The CDR3 is CASSLARATGELFF. The CDR3 DNA reads as TGTGCCAGCAGCTTAGCAAGGGCCACCGGGGAGCTGTTTTTT.

The rearrangement uses TRBV25-1 and TRBJ2-5, with 8 bases matching TRBD1. The CDR3 consists of 14 residues. Germline V gene lookup returns CDR1 MGHDK and CDR2 SYGVNS. Losses at the gene ends were 3 bases for V and 4 bases for J; bases not matched to a gene: 4. The DNA of the CDR3 is TGTGCCAGCAGTGAGCGGACAGGGACAGAGACCCAGTACTTC. It codes for CASSERTGTETQYF.

The chain joins TRBV18 to TRBJ1-3; D is undetermined. The length of the CDR3 is 14 residues. CDR1 and CDR2 (germline): KGHSH, LQKENI. The V and J ends lost 1 base and 4 bases respectively, with 8 bases between them. CDR3 nucleotide sequence: TGTGCCAGCTCACCACAGGGTTCGGGAAACACCATATATTTT. Its translation is CASSPQGSGNTIYF.

The rearrangement links TRBV11-2 to TRBJ2-7, with 11 bases fitting TRBD2. This CDR3 is 16 amino acids long. Germline trimming cut 5 bases from V and 6 bases from J; bases unmatched to any gene: 12. CDR1 is SGHAT, CDR2 FQNNGV, per germline. In DNA, the CDR3 is TGTGCCAGCAGCCCGAGACTAGCGGGAAGTGCGGCCGAGCAGTACTTC. Protein: CASSPRLAGSAAEQYF.

The chain combines TRBV7-2 with TRBJ1-4, with a possible D match to TRBD1 (6 bases). The ends were cut back, 1 base at V and 7 bases at J, with 10 bases in the middle. This CDR3 region has 14 residues. The germline CDR1 and CDR2 sequences are SGHTA and FQGNSA. The CDR3 region is CASSLVGAAEKLFF. CDR3 DNA sequence: TGTGCCAGCAGCTTAGTGGGGGCAGCTGAAAAACTGTTTTTT.

V is TRBV2 and J is TRBJ1-1; D remains unclear. Trimming left V 3 bases short and J 6 bases short, with 17 bases between. This CDR3 is built from 15 residues. CDR1 is SNHLY and CDR2 is FYNNEI in the germline V gene. DNA for the CDR3: TGTGCCAGCAGTGAGGGTATAGGGTTGCGGGCTGAAGCTTTCTTT. It codes for CASSEGIGLRAEAFF.

V gene TRBV2 combines with J gene TRBJ1-2; D unclear. The germline V gene encodes CDR1 SNHLY and CDR2 FYNNEI. This CDR3 is 15 amino acids long. V was cut by 1 base and J by 5 bases, with 14 bases left in between. This CDR3 reads CASSEGYGSFYGYTF. The CDR3, as DNA: TGTGCCAGCAGTGAAGGCTATGGGTCTTTTTATGGCTACACCTTC.

The chain combines TRBV27 with TRBJ2-2, with 7 bases fitting TRBD2. The CDR3 runs 15 residues. V lost 6 bases, J lost 6 bases, and 10 bases stayed unmatched. Germline V gene data show CDR1 as MNHEY and CDR2 as SMNVEV (reference sequence). CDR3 in amino acids: CASSRDGGYAGELFF. In DNA form, the CDR3 reads TGTGCCAGCAGCCGGGACGGGGGGTACGCCGGGGAGCTGTTTTTT.

The rearrangement links TRBV27 to TRBJ2-2; D may be TRBD2 (5 bases). The germline V and J ends were trimmed by 3 bases and 4 bases, with 12 bases remaining between them. The CDR3 sequence is 15 residues long. Germline CDR1 and CDR2: MNHEY and SMNVEV (reference sequence). The CDR3 here is CASSFNSVLTGELFF. The CDR3 nucleotides read TGTGCCAGCAGTTTTAATAGCGTCCTCACCGGGGAGCTGTTTTTT.

V and J are TRBV5-8 and TRBJ1-1; D possibly corresponds to TRBD1 (5 bases). This CDR3 is built from 14 residues. V lost 2 bases, J lost 4 bases, and 12 bases lay in between. CDR1 and CDR2 from the germline V gene are SGHTS and YDEGEE. This CDR3 reads CASSFFPGGTEAFF. The CDR3 DNA reads TGTGCCAGCAGCTTTTTCCCGGGGGGCACTGAAGCTTTCTTT.

The V call is TRBV11-2, the J call TRBJ2-5; the D is unclear. Germline assignment: CDR1 SGHAT and CDR2 FQNNGV. There are 15 residues in the CDR3. The V gene lost 1 base and the J gene lost 2 bases, with 11 bases spanning the gap. As DNA, the CDR3 is TGTGCCAGCAGCTTAGGCGGCAGTTCTCAAGAGACCCAGTACTTC. As protein: CASSLGGSSQETQYF.

This clone has just one count. V and J are TRBV9 and TRBJ2-1; D ambiguous. CDR1 and CDR2 (germline): SGDLS, YYNGEE. The CDR3 has 15 amino acids. V was shortened by 0 bases and J by 3 bases, with 10 bases between the two germline ends. The CDR3 reads CASSVGNSLYNEQFF. For the CDR3, the DNA is TGTGCCAGCAGCGTAGGTAATAGCCTCTACAATGAGCAGTTCTTC.

This clone was detected once. The chain recombines TRBV6-6 with TRBJ2-1; the D is unclear. CDR3 length: 13 residues. Trimming removed 2 bases at V and 5 bases at J, with 7 bases between. Germline V gene lookup returns CDR1 MNHNY and CDR2 SVGAGI (reference sequence). CDR3 nucleotide sequence: TGTGCCAGCAGTTACGGCCGTGACAATGAGCAGTTCTTC. Protein product: CASSYGRDNEQFF.